The 21 T cell receptor beta chains below all came from one sample that was sequenced in a study of shared clonotypes between healthy human individuals. Clones were sequenced by immunoSEQ multiplex PCR, and TCRdb holds only the in-frame ones, with some missing. The data show more than 500,000 clones, 95% to 96% seen once. Material: naive CD4+ T cells sorted from blood. The subset was: CD45RA+ positively selected. These receptors all come from a woman aged 25 to 39 in good health.

The chain links TRBV6-6 to TRBJ2-5, with 10 bases identical to TRBD1. There are 15 residues in the CDR3. J was trimmed by 5 bases and V by 6 bases; bases with no gene match: 9. Germline loops: CDR1 MNHNY, CDR2 SVGAGI (reference sequence). The CDR3 loop is CASRQDRGLGETQYF. CDR3 bases: TGTGCCAGCAGGCAAGACAGGGGGCTCGGGGAGACCCAGTACTTC.

The rearrangement links TRBV28 to TRBJ2-5, with TRBD1 as a possible D gene (6 bases). The CDR3 contains 13 residues. Germline-derived CDR1 and CDR2 are MDHEN and SYDVKM. Trimming took off 6 bases at V and 4 bases at J, with 12 bases between the two ends. CDR3 nucleotides: TGTGCCAGCAGGCCTACAGGGACAGAGACCCAGTACTTC. This codes for CASRPTGTETQYF.

The chain carries TRBV25-1 and TRBJ2-6, with D possibly TRBD1 on 5 matching bases. CDR3 length: 16 residues. V lost 2 bases, J lost 0 bases, and 8 bases lay in between. Looked up from germline, CDR1 is MGHDK and CDR2 is SYGVNS. CDR3 sequence: CASSEPGPSGANVLTF. CDR3 bases: TGTGCCAGCAGTGAACCAGGGCCCTCTGGGGCCAACGTCCTGACTTTC.

This sequence joins TRBV6-5 and TRBJ1-1, with D possibly being TRBD1 (5 bases). Germline V gene data show CDR1 as MNHEY and CDR2 as SVGAGI. Trimming shortened V by 2 bases and J by 5 bases, and 9 bases separated the two germline ends. CDR3 length: 13 amino acids. The CDR3: CASSYAGETEAFF. CDR3 nucleotides: TGTGCCAGCAGTTACGCGGGGGAAACTGAAGCTTTCTTT.

The chain is built from TRBV11-1 and TRBJ2-3; tentative D call: TRBD2 (6 bases). The CDR3 runs to 16 residues. The V gene's germline CDR1 is SGHAT and CDR2 FQDESV (reference sequence). V was shortened by 8 bases and J by 4 bases, with 22 bases between the two germline ends. DNA of the CDR3: TGTGCCAGCGGCATCTCCTTCGGGAGAGTGGCAGATACGCAGTATTTT. Its protein product is CASGISFGRVADTQYF.

The chain carries TRBV5-6 and TRBJ2-4; a weak D match, TRBD1 (6 bases). The CDR3 consists of 15 residues. Germline V gene sequence: CDR1 SGHDT, CDR2 YYEEEE. The V end was cut by 4 bases, the J end by 2 bases, with 13 bases between. The CDR3 loop is CASSRIDRSKNIQYF. Here the CDR3 DNA reads TGTGCCAGCAGCCGTATCGACAGGTCCAAAAACATTCAGTACTTC.

The V gene is TRBV11-3, the J gene TRBJ2-1, with TRBD1 identical over 9 bases. After removal of 3 bases from V and 7 bases from J, the junction contained 4 bases not matched to a gene. Germline CDR1 SGHNT, CDR2 YENEEA. There are 14 residues in the CDR3. CDR3 sequence: CASSLGDRVNEQFF. The CDR3 coding sequence is TGTGCCAGCAGCTTGGGGGACAGGGTAAATGAGCAGTTCTTC. Looking up the rest from reference TRBV11-3 and TRBJ2-1 gives the full variable domain: EAGVVQSPRYKIIEKKQPVAFWCNPISGHNTLYWYLQNLGQGPELLIRYENEEAVDDSQLPKDRFSAERLKGVDSTLKIQPAELGDSAVYLCASSLGDRVNEQFFGPGTRLTVL.

V gene TRBV9 combines with J gene TRBJ2-2; D is ambiguous. The ends were cut back, 1 base at V and 7 bases at J, with 17 bases in the middle. From germline, CDR1 is SGDLS and CDR2 YYNGEE. The CDR3 has 16 residues. The CDR3 spells CASSVHIAPDIGELFF. The CDR3 nucleotides are TGTGCCAGCAGCGTACACATCGCTCCGGATATCGGGGAGCTGTTTTTT.

This sequence joins TRBV5-6 and TRBJ2-3; 8 bases are shared with TRBD1. J was trimmed by 0 bases and V by 3 bases; bases with no gene match: 15. The germline gives CDR1 SGHDT, CDR2 YYEEEE. The CDR3 covers 19 residues. CDR3 protein: CASSSLRAGGVTSTDTQYF. The CDR3 nucleotides read TGTGCCAGCAGCTCCCTACGGGCAGGGGGCGTGACTAGCACAGATACGCAGTATTTT. Using reference TRBV5-6 and TRBJ2-3 for the parts outside the CDR3, the full variable domain is DAGVTQSPTHLIKTRGQQVTLRCSPKSGHDTVSWYQQALGQGPQFIFQYYEEEERQRGNFPDRFSGHQFPNYSSELNVNALLLGDSALYLCASSSLRAGGVTSTDTQYFGPGTRLTVL.

The chain combines TRBV4-1 with TRBJ1-2; TRBD1 aligns across 7 bases. Trimming at V came to 2 bases and at J to 7 bases, leaving 13 bases not matched to a gene. The CDR3 is 16 residues long. CDR1 and CDR2 from the germline V gene are MGHRA and YSYEKL. The CDR3 DNA follows: TGCGCCAGCAGCCAATGGTCCGGGACAGAAGCAGTTGGCTACACCTTC. Its translation is CASSQWSGTEAVGYTF.

This clone was recorded only once. The rearrangement links TRBV7-8 to TRBJ1-1; tentatively, D is TRBD1 (6 bases). The CDR3 is 14 amino acids. Germline V gene lookup returns CDR1 SGHVS and CDR2 FQNEAQ. Trimming took 5 bases from V and 2 from J, leaving 12 bases between them. The CDR3: CASSGVGGNTEAFF. CDR3 in DNA: TGTGCCAGCAGCGGCGTGGGGGGCAACACTGAAGCTTTCTTT.

V usage is TRBV19 and J usage is TRBJ1-1; no definite D call. Between the trimmed V and J ends, which lost 0 bases and 0 bases, there was a span of 5 bases. Germline V gives CDR1 LNHDA, CDR2 SQIVND (reference sequence). This CDR3 region has 14 residues. The CDR3 nucleotides are TGTGCCAGTAGTATAGAGTGGGTGAACACTGAAGCTTTCTTT. Amino acid sequence: CASSIEWVNTEAFF.

The chain has TRBV28 and TRBJ1-1; no definite D call. V gave up 7 bases and J gave up 6 bases, with 18 bases separating them. Germline values: CDR1 MDHEN, CDR2 SYDVKM. This CDR3 is 14 amino acids long. The CDR3 loop reads CASTRYSKSAEAFF. The CDR3 nucleotides are TGTGCCAGCACCCGATACTCGAAAAGCGCTGAAGCTTTCTTT.

The chain uses TRBV9 and TRBJ2-7, with a tentative D call TRBD1 (6 bases). CDR3 length equals 13 residues. Germline assignment: CDR1 SGDLS and CDR2 YYNGEE. Trimming stripped 6 bases from V and 0 bases from J, with 10 bases between. CDR3 region: CASIRTVSYEQYF. In DNA, the CDR3 is TGTGCCAGCATCAGGACAGTCTCCTACGAGCAGTACTTC. Based on the CDR3 plus reference TRBV9 and TRBJ2-7, the full variable domain is DSGVTQTPKHLITATGQRVTLRCSPRSGDLSVYWYQQSLDQGLQFLIQYYNGEERAKGNILERFSAQQFPDLHSELNLSSLELGDSALYFCASIRTVSYEQYFGPGTRLTVT.

The chain has TRBV28 and TRBJ2-5; no firm D call. The tail of the sequence fits TRBJ2-7 better, so the J call may be wrong. This CDR3 is built from 14 residues. In germline, CDR1 is MDHEN, CDR2 SYDVKM. The CDR3 region is CASSPGWISYEQYF. The CDR3 DNA reads as TGTGCCAGCAGCCCCGGGTGGATTAGCTACGAGCAGTACTTC.

V and J are TRBV25-1 and TRBJ2-7; a possible D gene is TRBD1 (5 bases). CDR3 length equals 13 residues. CDR1 MGHDK and CDR2 SYGVNS come from the germline V gene. Trimming pared 4 bases from V and 1 base from J, leaving 8 bases between. This CDR3 is CASSATGSYEQYF. CDR3 in DNA: TGTGCCAGCAGTGCAACAGGATCCTACGAGCAGTACTTC.

The V gene is TRBV4-1, the J gene TRBJ2-3; 10 positions agree with TRBD2. The V gene end was trimmed by 0 bases and the J gene end by 6 bases; junction bases not matched to a gene: 9. The germline gives CDR1 MGHRA, CDR2 YSYEKL. CDR3 size: 17 residues. The CDR3 sequence is CASSQEGSGRGSDTQYF. CDR3 in DNA: TGCGCCAGCAGCCAAGAAGGCAGCGGGAGGGGGTCGGATACGCAGTATTTT.

This sequence joins TRBV29-1 and TRBJ1-4; TRBD1 might be the D (6 bases). The germline V gene encodes CDR1 SQVTM and CDR2 ANQGSEA. The CDR3 covers 12 residues. V was trimmed by 8 bases and J by 3 bases, leaving 10 bases between them. The CDR3 protein is CSPDSPNEKLFF. For the CDR3, the DNA is TGCAGCCCGGACAGCCCTAATGAAAAACTGTTTTTT.

The chain combines TRBV30 with TRBJ2-7, with D uncertain. The CDR3 runs to 11 residues. V lost 4 bases and J lost 1, with 5 bases in between. Germline V gene data show CDR1 as GTSNPN and CDR2 as SVGIG (reference sequence). CDR3 in amino acids: CAWITSYEQYF. The CDR3 region has the DNA TGTGCCTGGATAACTTCCTACGAGCAGTACTTC.

This rearrangement joins TRBV6-5 to TRBJ1-2, with 10 nucleotides matching TRBD1. J gave up 7 bases and V 5 bases, and 10 bases lay outside the gene matches. Germline-derived CDR1 and CDR2 are MNHEY and SVGAGI. This CDR3 is built from 15 residues. CDR3 protein: CASSPTDRGHGGYTF. The CDR3, as DNA: TGTGCCAGCAGTCCTACTGACAGGGGGCATGGTGGCTACACCTTC.

Regarding this clone: The sample has other DNA sequences that encode this CDR3 too. CDR3 DNA: TGTGCCAGTTCACAGGGAAACTATGGCTACACCTTC. Amino acid sequence: CASSQGNYGYTF. The chain employs TRBV6-5 and TRBJ1-2; D possibly corresponds to TRBD1 (6 bases). This CDR3 is built from 12 residues. Germline assignment: CDR1 MNHEY and CDR2 SVGAGI. The V end was cut by 9 bases, the J end by 2 bases, with 10 bases between.